This TCR beta chain was found in a study of shared T cell receptors in the human thymus. The V gene's germline CDR1 is MNHNY and CDR2 SVGAGI (reference sequence). Trimming took off 2 bases at V and 2 bases at J, with 7 bases between the two ends. The CDR3 sequence is 13 residues long. Clones were read by immunoSEQ multiplex PCR, and TCRdb kept only the in-frame ones, dropping some. Of about 660,000 clones listed, 80% to 90% were seen once; the top ten hold roughly 0.0086%. Remarks on this clone: The sample contains more than one DNA sequence encoding this CDR3.

These sequences were also reported in another study, on human thymus T cells. That investigation notes: Having surgery to correct congenital heart defects, healthy Finnish infants acted as the donors. Thymus pieces cut out during corrective heart surgery were the tissue that was used. Usage of V and J genes appeared biased in thymic and blood repertoires. Related work showed strongly overlapping thymic repertoires across unrelated individuals.

Input material: thymocytes. V is TRBV6-6 and J is TRBJ2-7, with D tentatively TRBD1 (6 bases). The TCR comes from a boy in the first two years of life with a congenital heart defect. As DNA, the CDR3 is TGTGCCAGCAGTTACGACAGGACCTACGAGCAGTACTTC. Translation: CASSYDRTYEQYF.